Following are 19 T cell receptor beta chains from one sample sequenced in a study of shared T cell receptors in the human thymus. Method: immunoSEQ multiplex PCR; TCRdb's copy keeps in-frame clones and lacks some. Here the sample spans hundreds of thousands of clones, approximately 87% being singletons. In addition, the sample was reused for a study of human thymus T cells.

Sequencing used thymocytes. Receptors were obtained from a boy younger than two with a congenital heart defect.

The chain employs TRBV7-9 and TRBJ1-1, with 7 bases aligning to TRBD1. After removal of 1 base from V and 0 bases from J, the junction contained 2 bases not matched to a gene. Germline CDR1 SEHNR, CDR2 FQNEAQ (reference sequence). The CDR3 loop spans 15 amino acids. The CDR3 is CASSLGGTVNTEAFF. The CDR3, as DNA: TGTGCCAGCAGCTTAGGTGGGACAGTGAACACTGAAGCTTTCTTT.

This clone was observed a single time. The rearrangement links TRBV4-2 to TRBJ2-3; 13 bases match TRBD2. Germline V gene lookup returns CDR1 LGHNA and CDR2 YNFKEQ. The CDR3 loop spans 17 amino acids. V shed 3 bases, J shed 5 bases, and the junction held 8 bases outside the gene matches. The CDR3 protein is CASSHAGLAGVKDTQYF. The CDR3 nucleotides read TGTGCCAGCAGCCATGCAGGACTAGCGGGAGTGAAAGATACGCAGTATTTT.

The chain recombines TRBV7-2 with TRBJ2-7; 11 bases map to TRBD2. The CDR3 length is 16 residues. V dropped 0 bases and J dropped 4; count of bases not matched to a gene: 5. Germline CDR1 and CDR2: SGHTA and FQGNSA. CDR3 residues: CASSLASGRGGYEQYF. CDR3 bases: TGTGCCAGCAGCTTAGCTAGCGGGAGGGGGGGTTACGAGCAGTACTTC.

The chain employs TRBV19 and TRBJ2-1, with TRBD2 as a possible D gene (6 bases). This CDR3 is built from 13 residues. Germline V gene sequence: CDR1 LNHDA, CDR2 SQIVND (reference sequence). Here the CDR3 DNA reads TGTGGCAACAGGCGGGGTCCCTACAATGAGCAGTTCTTC. Protein product: CGNRRGPYNEQFF.

V usage is TRBV11-3 and J usage is TRBJ1-3; the match to TRBD1 covers 7 bases. Germline CDR1 reads SGHNT; CDR2 reads YENEEA. This CDR3 comprises 15 residues. Losses at the gene ends were 5 bases for V and 0 bases for J; bases not matched to a gene: 4. The CDR3 coding sequence is TGTGCCAGCAGCCTACGGGACAGCTCTGGAAACACCATATATTTT. As protein: CASSLRDSSGNTIYF.

This chain uses TRBV6-5 with TRBJ2-7; TRBD1 agrees at 7 bases. J gave up 3 bases and V 5 bases, and 7 bases lay outside the gene matches. The CDR3 spans 14 residues. Germline V gives CDR1 MNHEY, CDR2 SVGAGI. In nucleotides, the CDR3 is TGTGCCAGCAGTCCCCGGGACAGAAGCTACGAGCAGTACTTC. Its protein is CASSPRDRSYEQYF.

In the case of this clone: Other DNA sequences in this specimen translate into the identical CDR3. The V gene is TRBV27, the J gene TRBJ2-1, with D maybe TRBD1 (5 bases). Trimming took off 2 bases at V and 6 bases at J, with 5 bases between the two ends. This CDR3 spans 12 amino acids. The germline CDR1 and CDR2 sequences are MNHEY and SMNVEV (reference sequence). CDR3 sequence: CASSLRGNEQFF. CDR3 DNA sequence: TGTGCCAGCAGTTTAAGGGGCAATGAGCAGTTCTTC.

The chain has TRBV19 and TRBJ1-2; D remains unclear. This CDR3 is 14 amino acids long. V was trimmed by 10 bases and J by 2 bases, leaving 17 bases between them. Germline V gives CDR1 LNHDA, CDR2 SQIVND (reference sequence). The CDR3 spells CATMSSTFNYGYTF. Here the CDR3 DNA reads TGTGCCACTATGAGTAGCACATTCAACTATGGCTACACCTTC.

In its sample, this clone was seen once. The chain joins TRBV28 to TRBJ2-5; 8 positions match TRBD2. CDR1 and CDR2 from the germline V gene are MDHEN and SYDVKM. Losses at the gene ends were 5 bases for V and 2 bases for J; bases not matched to a gene: 4. The CDR3 loop spans 14 amino acids. The CDR3 is CASSPGGGQETQYF. For the CDR3, the DNA is TGTGCCAGCAGTCCCGGGGGGGGGCAAGAGACCCAGTACTTC.

The chain joins TRBV10-2 to TRBJ2-3; tentative D call: TRBD2 (5 bases). Germline assignment: CDR1 WSHSY and CDR2 SAAADI. Trimming took off 6 bases at V and 10 bases at J, with 17 bases between the two ends. The length of the CDR3 is 13 residues. The DNA for the CDR3 is TGCGCCAGCAGGCTTTCCCCCGCCGGGGCGCAGTATTTT. Encoded protein: CASRLSPAGAQYF.

The chain uses TRBV2 and TRBJ2-7, with TRBD2 matching over 13 bases. With 7 bases clipped from V and 2 bases from J, the junction kept 8 bases outside the gene matches. CDR3 length: 16 residues. Germline values: CDR1 SNHLY, CDR2 FYNNEI. The CDR3 sequence: CASTGLAGVPPYEQYF. In DNA, the CDR3 is TGTGCCAGCACCGGACTAGCGGGAGTACCCCCCTACGAGCAGTACTTC.

This clone was detected once. In nucleotides, the CDR3 is TGCGCCAGCAAATCAGGCGGGAGGGATCGGGAGCAGTACTTC. Protein product: CASKSGGRDREQYF. The gene calls are TRBV5-1 and TRBJ2-7, with 9 bases matching TRBD2. V lost 6 bases to trimming and J lost 7 bases; unmatched junction nucleotides: 11. This CDR3 has 14 residues. Germline-derived CDR1 and CDR2 are SGHRS and YFSETQ. The complete variable domain, with remaining parts taken from reference TRBV5-1 and TRBJ2-7, reads KAGVTQTPRYLIKTRGQQVTLSCSPISGHRSVSWYQQTPGQGLQFLFEYFSETQRNKGNFPGRFSGRQFSNSRSEMNVSTLELGDSALYLCASKSGGRDREQYFGPGTRLTVT.

CDR3 region: CASSKPDLDDGTEAFF. CDR3 bases: TGTGCCAGCAGCAAACCTGACTTGGATGATGGCACTGAAGCTTTCTTT. The chain carries TRBV21-1 and TRBJ1-1. TRBV21-1 is labeled a pseudogene. The CDR3 is 16 amino acids.

CDR3: CASSQVWTSFYNEQFF. CDR3 in DNA: TGCGCCAGCAGCCAAGTATGGACTAGTTTCTACAATGAGCAGTTCTTC. The V and J genes are TRBV4-3 and TRBJ2-1; 7 positions match TRBD2. V shed 1 base and J 3 bases; nucleotides not matched to a gene: 6. This CDR3 is built from 16 residues. CDR1 and CDR2 (germline): LGHNA, YSLEER.

V usage is TRBV6-6 and J usage is TRBJ2-5, with 7 nucleotides matching TRBD2. The germline CDR1 and CDR2 sequences are MNHNY and SVGAGI (reference sequence). This CDR3 contains 13 residues. Trimming cost V 7 bases and J 4 bases; bases outside gene matches: 6. The CDR3 DNA sequence: TGTGCCAGCATGGAGCCGGGGGGAGAGACCCAGTACTTC. It is translated as CASMEPGGETQYF.

The J gene is TRBJ2-7, the V gene TRBV10-1; the match to TRBD1 covers 9 bases. J was trimmed by 6 bases and V by 7 bases; bases with no gene match: 25. Germline loops: CDR1 WNHNN, CDR2 SYGVQD (reference sequence). The CDR3 has 19 residues. The CDR3 DNA follows: TGCGCCAGCACACAGGAACGGGACAGGGTTCCTCTCTGTGGTTGCGAGCAGTACTTC. Protein product: CASTQERDRVPLCGCEQYF.

The V and J genes are TRBV7-2 and TRBJ1-1; a weak D match, TRBD1 (5 bases). The ends were cut back, 2 bases at V and 4 bases at J, with 17 bases in the middle. CDR3 size: 16 residues. Germline-derived CDR1 and CDR2 are SGHTA and FQGNSA. The CDR3 protein is CASSLIPGGRGTEAFF. The CDR3 nucleotides are TGTGCCAGCAGCTTAATTCCCGGCGGGAGGGGCACTGAAGCTTTCTTT.

The CDR3 DNA is TGTGCCAGCAGCGCTAAAATTAAGCCTAAAGTGTCAGATACGCAGTATTTT. Protein sequence: CASSAKIKPKVSDTQYF. The V and J genes are TRBV28 and TRBJ2-3; no reliable D call. Germline values: CDR1 MDHEN, CDR2 SYDVKM. With 6 bases removed from V and 4 bases from J, the gap between germline ends came to 23 bases. CDR3 length: 17 amino acids. The entire variable domain, with the rest obtained from reference TRBV28 and TRBJ2-3, is as follows: DVKVTQSSRYLVKRTGEKVFLECVQDMDHENMFWYRQDPGLGLRLIYFSYDVKMKEKGDIPEGYSVSREKKERFSLILESASTNQTSMYLCASSAKIKPKVSDTQYFGPGTRLTVL.

V usage is TRBV4-3 and J usage is TRBJ2-3; 9 bases match TRBD2. CDR3 length: 21 amino acids. Per germline, CDR1 LGHNA and CDR2 YSLEER. V was pared by 0 bases and J by 2 bases, with 18 bases of the junction left unmatched. The CDR3 loop reads CASSQDPAGWMREGDTDTQYF. The CDR3 DNA follows: TGCGCCAGCAGCCAAGACCCGGCAGGGTGGATGCGGGAGGGGGACACAGATACGCAGTATTTT.